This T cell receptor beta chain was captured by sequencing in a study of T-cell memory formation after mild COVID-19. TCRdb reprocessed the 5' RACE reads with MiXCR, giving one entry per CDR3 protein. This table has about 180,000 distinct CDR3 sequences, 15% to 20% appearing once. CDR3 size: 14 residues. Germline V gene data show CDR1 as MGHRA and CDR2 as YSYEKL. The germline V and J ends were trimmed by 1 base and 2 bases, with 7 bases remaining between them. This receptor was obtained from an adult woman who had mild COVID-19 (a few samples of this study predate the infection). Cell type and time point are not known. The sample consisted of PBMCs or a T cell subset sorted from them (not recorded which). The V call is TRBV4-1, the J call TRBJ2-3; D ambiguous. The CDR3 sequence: CASSQVGNTDTQYF. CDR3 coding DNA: TGCGCCAGCAGCCAAGTTGGAAACACAGATACGCAGTATTTT.